This T cell receptor (beta chain) was sequenced for a study of long-term antiretroviral therapy in people with HIV. In its sample, this clone was seen a few times. At the survey level, the v3.0 immunoSEQ assay was run. A per-sample goal of about 40,000-50,000 T-cell genomes was targeted by sequencing. TCRdb's copy holds only in-frame clones and misses some; the assay was immunoSEQ multiplex PCR. The sample lists approximately 23,000 clones, 81% seen once, with 7.2% in the top ten. V was pared by 4 bases and J by 8 bases, with 8 bases of the junction left unmatched. From germline, CDR1 is MDHEN and CDR2 SYDVKM. This CDR3 region has 14 residues.

Sequencing was performed on unsorted PBMCs, taken 1.5 years after starting antiretroviral therapy. This clonotype was sampled from a man younger than 40 with HIV. The chain employs TRBV28 and TRBJ1-2; 9 nucleotides agree with TRBD1. DNA of the CDR3: TGTGCCAGCAGTTCAGGGACAGGGTCCAGGGGCTACACCTTC. It is translated as CASSSGTGSRGYTF.